A single sample gave rise to the 3 T cell receptor beta chains below, sequenced in a study of early stage breast cancer tumors (dated by TCRdb to about 2017). The protocol used for the library was the immunoSEQ multiplex PCR assay. As stored in TCRdb, this immuneACCESS dataset retains in-frame rearrangements with V and J assigned. A fraction of the clones does not appear; measured against another copy, unresolved V genes explain less than half of the discrepancy, and the remainder lacks a known reason. The sample table lists about 70,000 clones, 80% of them with a count of one. Of the sample, 4% to 5% falls within the top ten clones. Sequenced input: blood. These receptor sequences come from a person aged 40-50 years with breast cancer.

V and J are TRBV27 and TRBJ1-1; 9 bases are shared with TRBD1. V gave up 8 bases and J gave up 4 bases; unmatched junction bases: 11. This CDR3 contains 15 residues. Germline-derived CDR1 and CDR2 are MNHEY and SMNVEV (reference sequence). The CDR3 region is CASCGLRTGVTEAFF. Written as DNA, the CDR3 is TGTGCCAGCTGTGGATTGCGGACAGGGGTCACTGAAGCTTTCTTT.

The chain carries TRBV27 and TRBJ1-5; the match to TRBD1 covers 11 bases. CDR1 MNHEY and CDR2 SMNVEV come from the germline V gene (reference sequence). The CDR3 totals 15 residues. V dropped 3 bases and J dropped 4; count of bases not matched to a gene: 2. In DNA, the CDR3 is TGTGCCAGCAGTTTGGGACAGGGGGGTAATCAGCCCCAGCATTTT. Translation gives CASSLGQGGNQPQHF.

The chain's CDR3 is CASSYSTGAYGYTF. In DNA form, the CDR3 reads TGTGCCAGCAGTTACTCCACAGGCGCCTATGGCTACACCTTC. This chain connects TRBV6-5 to TRBJ1-2; maybe TRBD1 (5 bases). The germline V gene has CDR1 MNHEY and CDR2 SVGAGI. Trimming pared 0 bases from V and 4 bases from J, leaving 9 bases between. The CDR3 consists of 14 residues.